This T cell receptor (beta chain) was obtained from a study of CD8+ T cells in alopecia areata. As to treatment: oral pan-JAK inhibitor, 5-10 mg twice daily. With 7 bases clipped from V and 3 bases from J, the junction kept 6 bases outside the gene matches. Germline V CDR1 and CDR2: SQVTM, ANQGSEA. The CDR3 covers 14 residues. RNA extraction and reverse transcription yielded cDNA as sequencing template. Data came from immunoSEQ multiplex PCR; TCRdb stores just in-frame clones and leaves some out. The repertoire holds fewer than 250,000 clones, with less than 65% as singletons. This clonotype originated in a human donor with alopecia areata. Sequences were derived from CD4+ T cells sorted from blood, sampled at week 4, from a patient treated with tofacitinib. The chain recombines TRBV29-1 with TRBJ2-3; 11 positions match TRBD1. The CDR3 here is CSAEDRGLTDTQYF. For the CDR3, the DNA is TGCAGCGCTGAGGACAGGGGGCTAACAGATACGCAGTATTTT.